The 14 T cell receptor beta chains in this list originate from one sample, sequenced in a study of cytomegalovirus exposure and HLA in healthy donors (dated 2017 in TCRdb). Libraries were built with the immunoSEQ multiplex PCR assay. For the multiplex PCR, a mixture combining 60 forward primers for TCR Vbeta segments and 13 reverse primers for TCR Jbeta segments was used. Sourced from immuneACCESS, this table was stored by TCRdb with only in-frame sequences that have V and J called. A share of the clones is absent; for the studies checked, an unresolved V gene accounts for under half, and the remainder has no known explanation. The sample includes about 68,000 clones, with roughly 77% observed a single time. The ten largest clones add up to around 7% of the sample. Sequencing was carried out using PBMCs. These receptors all stem from a human donor in good health.

The V and J genes are TRBV10-3 and TRBJ1-2; TRBD1 matches 12 bases. V was pared by 8 bases and J by 3 bases, with 7 bases of the junction left unmatched. Germline-derived CDR1 and CDR2 are ENHRY and SYGVKD. The CDR3 consists of 15 residues. The CDR3 nucleotides are TGTGCCATCCGGGACAGGGGGCTTGGGGACTATGGCTACACCTTC. As protein: CAIRDRGLGDYGYTF.

This chain links TRBV4-1 with TRBJ2-2; D call uncertain. The CDR3 is made up of 15 amino acids. Germline CDR1 and CDR2: MGHRA and YSYEKL. V lost 2 bases and J lost 4, with 11 bases in between. CDR3 bases: TGCGCCAGCAGCCAACAGGAACACTCCACCGGGGAGCTGTTTTTT. Protein sequence: CASSQQEHSTGELFF.

The V call is TRBV5-1, the J call TRBJ1-2; TRBD1 matches at 12 bases. Germline trimming cut 0 bases from V and 3 bases from J; bases unmatched to any gene: 6. Germline CDR1 SGHRS, CDR2 YFSETQ. The CDR3 has 17 residues. The CDR3 spells CASSLDLGTGGYYGYTF. In DNA form, the CDR3 reads TGCGCCAGCAGCTTGGACCTAGGGACAGGGGGCTACTATGGCTACACCTTC.

The J gene is TRBJ1-5, the V gene TRBV5-6; perhaps TRBD1 as D (5 bases). The CDR3 sequence is 13 residues long. V lost 0 bases and J lost 7, with 8 bases in between. Germline loops: CDR1 SGHDT, CDR2 YYEEEE. CDR3 residues: CASSLARGQPQHF. CDR3 DNA sequence: TGTGCCAGCAGCTTGGCCCGGGGGCAGCCCCAGCATTTT.

This chain joins TRBV11-2 and TRBJ2-1, with a weak D call TRBD2 (6 bases). The CDR3 has 15 residues. Germline CDR1 and CDR2: SGHAT and FQNNGV. V lost 0 bases to trimming and J lost 4 bases, with 10 bases between them. The DNA of the CDR3 is TGTGCCAGCAGCTTAGACGGGGGTTTATACAATGAGCAGTTCTTC. Translated, it gives CASSLDGGLYNEQFF.

V gene TRBV5-3 combines with J gene TRBJ1-2, with D possibly matching TRBD1 (5 bases). TRBV5-3 is reported as an ORF; its role is uncertain. The V and J ends lost 2 bases and 3 bases respectively, with 17 bases between them. The CDR3 loop spans 16 amino acids. CDR3 loop: CARSFPRRGSDYGYTF. As DNA, the CDR3 is TGTGCCAGAAGCTTCCCCCGCCGGGGGAGTGACTATGGCTACACCTTC.

The V gene is TRBV28, the J gene TRBJ1-5; no clear D gene. Trimming cost V 3 bases and J 6 bases, with 9 bases left between them. CDR3 length: 13 amino acids. Germline V lookup: CDR1 MDHEN, CDR2 SYDVKM. The CDR3 sequence: CASSFNGGQPQHF. DNA for the CDR3: TGTGCCAGCAGTTTCAATGGCGGTCAGCCCCAGCATTTT.

On this clone itself: The junction departs from germline at one end; a sequencing error may be responsible. The rearrangement links TRBV5-4 to TRBJ1-2; D is uncertain. The CDR3 has 14 residues. Germline CDR1 and CDR2: SGHNT and YYREEE (reference sequence). CDR3 coding DNA: TGTGCCAGCGAAACCCGGGGTGTCGGCTATGGCTACCCCTTC. Translated: CASETRGVGYGYPF.

V gene TRBV19 combines with J gene TRBJ2-2; 8 bases map to TRBD1. Per the germline V gene, CDR1 is LNHDA and CDR2 is SQIVND (reference sequence). Trimming removed 6 bases from V and 3 bases from J; junction bases left unmatched: 3. CDR3 size: 14 residues. CDR3 DNA: TGTGCCAGTAGAAACAGGGGGGACACCGGGGAGCTGTTTTTT. This codes for CASRNRGDTGELFF.

The chain carries TRBV21-1 and TRBJ2-1; the DNA was not used to check the table's D call, TRBD1. TRBV21-1 is shown as a pseudogene. The CDR3 is made up of 17 amino acids. For the CDR3, the DNA is TGTGCCAGCAGCAAAAGCTACAGGGGGAGCTCCTACAATGAGCAGTTCTTC. Its translation: CASSKSYRGSSYNEQFF.

The genes are TRBV5-1 and TRBJ2-1; 7 bases map to TRBD1. Germline-derived CDR1 and CDR2 are SGHRS and YFSETQ. The length of the CDR3 is 12 residues. V lost 5 bases to trimming and J lost 8 bases; unmatched junction nucleotides: 4. The CDR3 spells CASSPGQDEQFF. The CDR3 DNA is TGCGCCAGCAGTCCAGGACAGGATGAGCAGTTCTTC.

The rearrangement joins TRBV25-1 to TRBJ1-2; TRBD1 matches 7 bases. Germline lookup yields CDR1 MGHDK and CDR2 SYGVNS. The trim removed 3 bases at V and 8 bases at J, leaving 15 bases unmatched. The CDR3 is 16 residues long. The CDR3 protein is CASSEVGGGATGGYTF. In DNA, the CDR3 is TGTGCCAGCAGTGAGGTTGGAGGGGGCGCGACGGGCGGCTACACCTTC.

The chain links TRBV5-6 to TRBJ1-3; D may be TRBD1 (6 bases). Germline CDR1 and CDR2: SGHDT and YYEEEE. Trimming pared 2 bases from V and 4 bases from J, leaving 16 bases between. The CDR3 length is 16 residues. Written as DNA, the CDR3 is TGTGCCAGCAGCTTCAAATCAGGGGTAGGAGGAAACACCATATATTTT. This sequence encodes CASSFKSGVGGNTIYF.

With respect to this clone: Other DNA variants within this sample encode the same CDR3. This chain links TRBV19 with TRBJ2-3, with TRBD2 matching over 8 bases. J gave up 0 bases and V 6 bases, and 20 bases lay outside the gene matches. Germline loops: CDR1 LNHDA, CDR2 SQIVND (reference sequence). CDR3 length: 20 amino acids. CDR3 coding DNA: TGTGCCAGTAGCACGAGGGGGACGGGGGGGAAGACCTTTAGCACAGATACGCAGTATTTT. Translating gives CASSTRGTGGKTFSTDTQYF.